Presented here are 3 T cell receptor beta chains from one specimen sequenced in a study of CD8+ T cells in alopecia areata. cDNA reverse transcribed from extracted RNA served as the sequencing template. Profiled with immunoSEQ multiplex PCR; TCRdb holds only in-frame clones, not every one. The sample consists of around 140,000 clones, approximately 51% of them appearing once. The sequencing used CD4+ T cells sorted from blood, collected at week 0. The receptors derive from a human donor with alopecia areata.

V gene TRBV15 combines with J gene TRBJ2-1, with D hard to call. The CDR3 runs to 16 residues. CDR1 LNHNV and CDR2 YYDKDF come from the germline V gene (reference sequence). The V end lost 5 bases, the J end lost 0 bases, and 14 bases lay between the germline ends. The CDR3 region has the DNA TGTGCCACCAGCGAGGTGGGGTTCGTCTCCTACAATGAGCAGTTCTTC. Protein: CATSEVGFVSYNEQFF. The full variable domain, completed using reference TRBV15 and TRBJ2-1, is DAMVIQNPRYQVTQFGKPVTLSCSQTLNHNVMYWYQQKSSQAPKLLFHYYDKDFNNEADTPDNFQSRRPNTSFCFLDIRSPGLGDTAMYLCATSEVGFVSYNEQFFGPGTRLTVL.

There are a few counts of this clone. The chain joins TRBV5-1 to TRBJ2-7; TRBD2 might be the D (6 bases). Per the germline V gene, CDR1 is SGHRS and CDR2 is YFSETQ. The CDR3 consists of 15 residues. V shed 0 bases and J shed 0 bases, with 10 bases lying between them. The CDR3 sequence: CASSLGGGTSYEQYF. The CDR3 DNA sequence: TGCGCCAGCAGCTTGGGTGGCGGGACCTCCTACGAGCAGTACTTC.

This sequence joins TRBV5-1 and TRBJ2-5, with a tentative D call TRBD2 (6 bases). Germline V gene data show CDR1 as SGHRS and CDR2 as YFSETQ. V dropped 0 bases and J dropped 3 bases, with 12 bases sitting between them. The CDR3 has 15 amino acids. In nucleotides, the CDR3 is TGCGCCAGCAGCTTGGAATCGGGGGACGAAGAGACCCAGTACTTC. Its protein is CASSLESGDEETQYF.